This TCR beta chain is drawn from a study of OX40 agonist ivuxolimab in advanced cancers. Looking at the study overall: The dose-escalation cohort was around 83% male, with a mean age of 60 years, ranging roughly 23 to 85.

Only in-frame clones appear in the TCRdb table, and some are missing; sequencing was by immunoSEQ multiplex PCR. The table includes around 20,000 clones, 70% to 90% detected once. Trimming at V came to 1 base and at J to 0 bases, leaving 9 bases not matched to a gene. Germline CDR1 is LGHNA and CDR2 is YSLEER. The CDR3 length is 18 residues. This TCR derives from an adult with an advanced solid tumor such as melanoma, head and neck, liver or kidney cancer. The specimen comprised CD4+ or CD8+ T cells sorted from blood, sampled in a trial of the OX40 agonist ivuxolimab. This chain joins TRBV4-3 and TRBJ2-3; the match to TRBD2 covers 8 bases. The CDR3 here is CASSQGIEAGASTDTQYF. DNA of the CDR3: TGCGCCAGCAGCCAAGGCATAGAAGCGGGAGCTAGCACAGATACGCAGTATTTT.